The rows below give T cell receptor beta chains drawn from one sample of a study of early T cells in non-severe SARS-CoV-2 infection. In TCRdb, the 5' RACE reads were re-called with MiXCR into one record per CDR3 protein. The repertoire consists of 50,000 to 60,000 distinct CDR3 sequences, with under 8% occurring once and the leading ten covering about 5.8%. Sequencing was performed on whole blood, taken at baseline. All receptors derive from an adult who was a healthcare worker with PCR-confirmed SARS-CoV-2 infection or an uninfected control (not recorded which). Both conserved end residues are part of each CDR3. The D gene is left open where the match is weak. Rows may omit the clone size; those that give it use once, few, many or a size class.

abundance	v_gene	j_gene	d_gene	CDR3nt	CDR3aa
many	TRBV9	TRBJ2-3	-	TGTGCCAGCAGCGCCGACCCTAGCACGCAGTATTTT	CASSADPSTQYF
-	TRBV9	TRBJ2-5	TRBD2	TGTGCCAGCAGCGAGTACCCCGGACTAGCGGGGGAGACCCAGTACTTC	CASSEYPGLAGETQYF
many	TRBV29-1	TRBJ2-3	TRBD1	TGCAGCGTTGTTGACAGGGAAATAATCACAGATACGCAGTATTTT	CSVVDREIITDTQYF
many	TRBV28	TRBJ1-1	-	TGTGCCAGCAGTTTAGCCGCAAGGGGGACTGAAGCTTTCTTT	CASSLAARGTEAFF
-	TRBV28	TRBJ2-7	-	TGTGCCAGCAGTTTGCCCGGAGCTTTCTCCTACGAGCAGTACTTC	CASSLPGAFSYEQYF
few	TRBV28	TRBJ2-7	-	TGTGCCAGCAGTTTAAGAGGGGCGTACGAGCAGTACTTC	CASSLRGAYEQYF
many	TRBV5-1	TRBJ2-1	TRBD1	TGCGCCAGCAGCATACTCCGGGACAGTCCCTACAATGAGCAGTTCTTC	CASSILRDSPYNEQFF
medium-sized	TRBV10-3	TRBJ2-1	-	TGTGCCATCAGAACCGGGACCCACAATGAGCAGTTCTTC	CAIRTGTHNEQFF
many	TRBV28	TRBJ1-5	TRBD1	TGTGCCAGCAACCTAGCCGGGACAGGCTTCCCCCAGCATTTT	CASNLAGTGFPQHF
many	TRBV13	TRBJ2-5	-	TGTGCCAGCAGCCCCCTGTCTTCCGAGACCCAGTACTTC	CASSPLSSETQYF